This entry lists 3 T cell receptor beta chains sequenced from one sample in a study of CD8 T cells in ankylosing spondylitis. Findings of the study overall: Fewer than ten highly homologous variants made up a TCR beta motif, and this motif appeared characteristic of ankylosing spondylitis blood.

For these receptors, no antigen is known. MiXCR, run by TCRdb on the 5' RACE reads, gives a single entry per CDR3 protein. The top ten clones hold roughly 0.51% of a sample with 750,000 to 850,000 distinct CDR3 sequences, about 11% of them seen once. Sequencing was performed on blood, either unsorted or a sorted T cell fraction (not recorded which). The receptor set was obtained from a male donor with ankylosing spondylitis.

This clonotype has only a few counts. The chain couples TRBV20-1 to TRBJ2-1; unclear D gene. This CDR3 contains 15 residues. V shed 1 base and J shed 3 bases, with 13 bases lying between them. Germline CDR1 DFQATT, CDR2 SNEGSKA (reference sequence). The CDR3 is CSARAYATFYNEQFF. In DNA, the CDR3 is TGCAGTGCTAGAGCGTACGCGACCTTCTACAATGAGCAGTTCTTC.

This clonotype was seen a few times. The chain is built from TRBV20-1 and TRBJ1-2; D remains unclear. V dropped 3 bases and J dropped 2 bases, with 7 bases sitting between them. This CDR3 region has 12 residues. In germline, CDR1 is DFQATT, CDR2 SNEGSKA (reference sequence). This chain's CDR3 is CSASFRNYGYTF. In DNA, the CDR3 is TGCAGTGCTAGTTTCAGAAACTATGGCTACACCTTC.

This clonotype came up many times. The rearrangement uses TRBV5-1 and TRBJ2-1; 11 positions agree with TRBD1. Germline assignment: CDR1 SGHRS and CDR2 YFSETQ. This CDR3 spans 16 amino acids. J lost 3 bases, V lost 4 bases, and 6 bases had no gene match. In nucleotides, the CDR3 is TGCGCCAGCAGCCCCACCGGGACAGGGGGCTACAATGAGCAGTTCTTC. Protein product: CASSPTGTGGYNEQFF. Supplemented by reference TRBV5-1 and TRBJ2-1, the full variable domain reads KAGVTQTPRYLIKTRGQQVTLSCSPISGHRSVSWYQQTPGQGLQFLFEYFSETQRNKGNFPGRFSGRQFSNSRSEMNVSTLELGDSALYLCASSPTGTGGYNEQFFGPGTRLTVL.